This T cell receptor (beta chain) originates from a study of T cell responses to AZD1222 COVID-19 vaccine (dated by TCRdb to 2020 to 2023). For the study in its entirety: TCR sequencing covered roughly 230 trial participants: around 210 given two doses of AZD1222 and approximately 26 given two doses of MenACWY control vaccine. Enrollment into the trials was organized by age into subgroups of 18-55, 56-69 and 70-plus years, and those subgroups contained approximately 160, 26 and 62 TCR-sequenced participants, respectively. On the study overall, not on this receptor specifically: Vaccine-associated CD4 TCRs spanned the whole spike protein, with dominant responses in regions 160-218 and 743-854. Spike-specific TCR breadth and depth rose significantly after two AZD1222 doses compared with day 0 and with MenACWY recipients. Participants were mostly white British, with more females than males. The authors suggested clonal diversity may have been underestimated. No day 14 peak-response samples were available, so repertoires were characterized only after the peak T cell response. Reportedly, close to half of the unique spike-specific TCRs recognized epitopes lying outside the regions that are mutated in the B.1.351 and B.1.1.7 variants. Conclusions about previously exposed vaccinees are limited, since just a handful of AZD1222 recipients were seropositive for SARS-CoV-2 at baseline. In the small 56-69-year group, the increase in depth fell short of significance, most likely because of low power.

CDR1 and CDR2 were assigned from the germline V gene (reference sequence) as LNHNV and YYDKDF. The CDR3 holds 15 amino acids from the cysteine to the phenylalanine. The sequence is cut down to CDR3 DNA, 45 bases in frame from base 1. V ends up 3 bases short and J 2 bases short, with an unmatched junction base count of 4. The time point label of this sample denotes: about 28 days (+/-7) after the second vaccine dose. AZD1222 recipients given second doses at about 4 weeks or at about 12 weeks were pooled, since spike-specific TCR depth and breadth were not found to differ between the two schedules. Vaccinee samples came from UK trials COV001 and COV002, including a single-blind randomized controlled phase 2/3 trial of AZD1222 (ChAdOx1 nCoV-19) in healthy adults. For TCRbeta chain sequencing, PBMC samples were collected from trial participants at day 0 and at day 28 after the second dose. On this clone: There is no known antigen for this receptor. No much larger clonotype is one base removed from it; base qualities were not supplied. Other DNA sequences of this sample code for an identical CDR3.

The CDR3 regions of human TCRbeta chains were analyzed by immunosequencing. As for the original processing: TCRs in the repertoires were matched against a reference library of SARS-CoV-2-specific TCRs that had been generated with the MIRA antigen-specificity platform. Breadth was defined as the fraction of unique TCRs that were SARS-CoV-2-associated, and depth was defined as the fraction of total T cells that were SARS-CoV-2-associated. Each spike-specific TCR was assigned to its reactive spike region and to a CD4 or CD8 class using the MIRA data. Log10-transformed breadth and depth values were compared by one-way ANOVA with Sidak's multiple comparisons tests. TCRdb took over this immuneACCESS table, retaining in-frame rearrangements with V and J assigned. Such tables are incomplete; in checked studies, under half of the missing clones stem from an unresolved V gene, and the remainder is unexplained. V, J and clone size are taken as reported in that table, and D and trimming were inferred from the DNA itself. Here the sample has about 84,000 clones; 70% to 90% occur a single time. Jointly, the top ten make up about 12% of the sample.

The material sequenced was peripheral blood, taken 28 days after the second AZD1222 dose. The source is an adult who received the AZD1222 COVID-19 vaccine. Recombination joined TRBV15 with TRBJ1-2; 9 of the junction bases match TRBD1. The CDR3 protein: CATSREGQGNYGYTF. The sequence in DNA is TGTGCCACCAGCAGGGAAGGACAGGGGAACTATGGCTACACCTTC.